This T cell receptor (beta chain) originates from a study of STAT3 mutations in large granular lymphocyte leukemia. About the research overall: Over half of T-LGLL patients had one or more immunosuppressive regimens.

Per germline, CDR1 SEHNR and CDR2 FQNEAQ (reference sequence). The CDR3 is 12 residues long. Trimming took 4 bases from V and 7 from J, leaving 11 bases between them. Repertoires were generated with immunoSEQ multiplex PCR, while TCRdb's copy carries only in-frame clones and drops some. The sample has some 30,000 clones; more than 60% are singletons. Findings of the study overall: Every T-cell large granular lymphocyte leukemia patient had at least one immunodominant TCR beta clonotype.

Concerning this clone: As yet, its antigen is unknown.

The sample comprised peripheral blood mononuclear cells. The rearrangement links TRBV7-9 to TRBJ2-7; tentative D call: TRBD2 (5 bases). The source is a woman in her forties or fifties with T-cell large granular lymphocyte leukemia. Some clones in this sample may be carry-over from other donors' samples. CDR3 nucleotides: TGTGCCAGCAGCTCGGGGTACCGGGAGCAGTACTTC. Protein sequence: CASSSGYREQYF. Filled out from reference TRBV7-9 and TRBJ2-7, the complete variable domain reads DTGVSQNPRHKITKRGQNVTFRCDPISEHNRLYWYRQTLGQGPEFLTYFQNEAQLEKSRLLSDRFSAERPKGSFSTLEIQRTEQGDSAMYLCASSSGYREQYFGPGTRLTVT.